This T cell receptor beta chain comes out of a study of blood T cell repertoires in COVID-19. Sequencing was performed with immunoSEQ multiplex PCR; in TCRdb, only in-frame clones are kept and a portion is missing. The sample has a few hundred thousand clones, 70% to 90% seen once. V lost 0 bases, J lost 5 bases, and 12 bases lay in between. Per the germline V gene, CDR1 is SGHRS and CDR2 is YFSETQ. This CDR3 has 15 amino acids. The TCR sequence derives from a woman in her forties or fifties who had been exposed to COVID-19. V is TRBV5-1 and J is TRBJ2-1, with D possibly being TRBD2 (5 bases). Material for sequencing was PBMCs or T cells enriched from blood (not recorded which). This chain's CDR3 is CASSLGASGDNEQFF. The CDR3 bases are TGCGCCAGCAGCTTGGGAGCCAGCGGCGACAATGAGCAGTTCTTC.